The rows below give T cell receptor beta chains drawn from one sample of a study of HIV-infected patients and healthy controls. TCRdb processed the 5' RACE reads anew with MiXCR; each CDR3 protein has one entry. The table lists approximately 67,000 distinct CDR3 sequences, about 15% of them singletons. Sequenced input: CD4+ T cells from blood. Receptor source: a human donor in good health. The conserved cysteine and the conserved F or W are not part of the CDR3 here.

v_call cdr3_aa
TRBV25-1 ASSGKTGVTDTQY
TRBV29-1 SARTAEGYEQY
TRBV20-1 SAPRSAGTSYEQY
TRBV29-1 SVGGLAGITDTQY
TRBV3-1 ASSQSRSHEANYGYT
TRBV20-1 SVVLLGIGIQY
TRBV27 ASSTLGASNYGYT
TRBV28 ASSLYRWHDSYEQY
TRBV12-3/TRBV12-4 ASSFGRNNQPQH
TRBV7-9 ASSFEQVPNYGYT
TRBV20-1 SAPGSVGATSNQPQH
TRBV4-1 ASSQAAGGPYEQY
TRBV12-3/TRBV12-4 ASSLRLAGGLEQF
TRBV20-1 SAQGANYGYT
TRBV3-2 ASSQDPDRGIPGAYEQY
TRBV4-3 ASSQEHFGYEQY
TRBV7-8 ASSPKRDRSSYEQY
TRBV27 ASSYRTSGTSTDTQY
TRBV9 ASSVAQGVNTQY
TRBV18 ASSPGSGRTYEQY
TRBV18 ASSPGTYEQY
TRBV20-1 SAPRPGQASNYGYT
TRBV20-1 SARTRGQGTGELF
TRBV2 ASKAGSYEQY
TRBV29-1 SSGWGGRSEAF
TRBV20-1 SARSRGRYDNSPLH
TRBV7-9 ASSLSGQTNTEAF
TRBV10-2 ASSPGTSGGHKREQF
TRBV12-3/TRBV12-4 ASSPAHRGDQPQH
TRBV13 ASSFRRGSGANVLT
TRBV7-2 ASSSGGYSTPLH
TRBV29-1 SVESFSPAGTGQY
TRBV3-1 ASSLSRGTYEQY
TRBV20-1 SAGLGTDTQY